This T cell receptor (beta chain) was sequenced during a study of blood T cell repertoires in COVID-19. Overall study context: Sites in the United States, Italy and Spain provided acute and convalescent COVID-19 samples. PBMCs, B-cell-depleted T cells, or T cells were the source of the cDNA or gDNA that made up the material.

Trimming pared 1 base from V and 0 bases from J, leaving 6 bases between. Per the germline V gene, CDR1 is SQVTM and CDR2 is ANQGSEA. The CDR3 is made up of 13 amino acids. In the study's own analysis: Reference gene primers were amplified, and this amplification served to estimate nucleated cell counts. Sequenced by immunoSEQ multiplex PCR; TCRdb stores in-frame clones only, minus some. Clone size and the V and J calls come from that table; the DNA yielded D and trimming. Among 150,000 to 180,000 clones listed, 70% to 90% were seen once. The receptor was derived from a woman in her 70s with acute or convalescent COVID-19. J is TRBJ2-5 and V is TRBV29-1; the D gene is possibly TRBD2 (5 bases). The sample was peripheral blood. The CDR3 loop is CSVEGTYQETQYF. For the CDR3, the DNA is TGCAGCGTTGAAGGGACTTACCAAGAGACCCAGTACTTC. The whole variable domain, filled in from reference TRBV29-1 and TRBJ2-5, reads SAVISQKPSRDICQRGTSLTIQCQVDSQVTMMFWYRQQPGQSLTLIATANQGSEATYESGFVIDKFPISRPNLTFSTLTVSNMSPEDSSIYLCSVEGTYQETQYFGPGTRLLVL.